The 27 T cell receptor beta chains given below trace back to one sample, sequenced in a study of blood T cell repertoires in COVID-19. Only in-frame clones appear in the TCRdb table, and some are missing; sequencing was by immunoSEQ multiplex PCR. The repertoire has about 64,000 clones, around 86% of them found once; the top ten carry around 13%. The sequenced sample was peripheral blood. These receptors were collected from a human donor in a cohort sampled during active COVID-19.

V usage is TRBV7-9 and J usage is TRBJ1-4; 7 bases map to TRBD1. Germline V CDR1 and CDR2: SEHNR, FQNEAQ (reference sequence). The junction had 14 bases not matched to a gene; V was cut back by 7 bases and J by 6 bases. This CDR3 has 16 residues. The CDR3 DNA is TGTGCCAGCACCCAGGCCCCGGGACAGACCTATGAAAAACTGTTTTTT. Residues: CASTQAPGQTYEKLFF. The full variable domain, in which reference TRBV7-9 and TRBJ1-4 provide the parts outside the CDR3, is DTGVSQNPRHKITKRGQNVTFRCDPISEHNRLYWYRQTLGQGPEFLTYFQNEAQLEKSRLLSDRFSAERPKGSFSTLEIQRTEQGDSAMYLCASTQAPGQTYEKLFFGSGTQLSVL.

In DNA form, the CDR3 reads TGTGCCAGCAGTCTCCGGGGACAGGGTGTACAATTTTATGGCTACACCTTC. Its translation: CASSLRGQGVQFYGYTF. V usage is TRBV6-6 and J usage is TRBJ1-2; 9 positions agree with TRBD1. CDR1 and CDR2 from the germline V gene are MNHNY and SVGAGI (reference sequence). The CDR3 has 17 amino acids. Trimming at V came to 5 bases and at J to 5 bases, leaving 15 bases not matched to a gene.

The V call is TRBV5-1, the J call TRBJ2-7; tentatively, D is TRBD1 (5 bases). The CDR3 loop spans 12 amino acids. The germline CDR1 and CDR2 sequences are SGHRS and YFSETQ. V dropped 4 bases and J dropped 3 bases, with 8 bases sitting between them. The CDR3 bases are TGCGCCAGCAGCGTAGGGGACTACGAGCAGTACTTC. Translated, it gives CASSVGDYEQYF.

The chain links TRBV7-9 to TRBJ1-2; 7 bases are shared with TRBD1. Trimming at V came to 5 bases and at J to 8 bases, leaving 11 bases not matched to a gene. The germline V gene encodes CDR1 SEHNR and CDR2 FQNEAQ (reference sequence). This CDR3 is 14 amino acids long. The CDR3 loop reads CASSVDRELEGYTF. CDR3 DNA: TGTGCCAGCAGCGTCGACAGGGAACTGGAGGGCTACACCTTC. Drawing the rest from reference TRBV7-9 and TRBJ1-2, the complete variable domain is DTGVSQNPRHKITKRGQNVTFRCDPISEHNRLYWYRQTLGQGPEFLTYFQNEAQLEKSRLLSDRFSAERPKGSFSTLEIQRTEQGDSAMYLCASSVDRELEGYTFGSGTRLTVV.

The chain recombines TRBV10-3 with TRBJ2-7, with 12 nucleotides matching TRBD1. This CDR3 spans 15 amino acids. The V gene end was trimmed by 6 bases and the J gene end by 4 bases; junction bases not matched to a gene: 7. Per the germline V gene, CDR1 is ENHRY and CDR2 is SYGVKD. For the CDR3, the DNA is TGTGCCATCAGCGTAGGGACAGGGGGCGCGTACGAGCAGTACGTC. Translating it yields CAISVGTGGAYEQYV.

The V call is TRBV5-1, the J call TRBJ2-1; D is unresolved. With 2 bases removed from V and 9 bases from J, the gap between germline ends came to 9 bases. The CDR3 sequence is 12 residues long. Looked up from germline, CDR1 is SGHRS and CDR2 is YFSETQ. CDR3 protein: CASSFAEREQFF. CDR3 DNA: TGCGCCAGCAGCTTCGCGGAGCGTGAGCAGTTCTTC. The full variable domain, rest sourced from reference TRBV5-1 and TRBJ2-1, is KAGVTQTPRYLIKTRGQQVTLSCSPISGHRSVSWYQQTPGQGLQFLFEYFSETQRNKGNFPGRFSGRQFSNSRSEMNVSTLELGDSALYLCASSFAEREQFFGPGTRLTVL.

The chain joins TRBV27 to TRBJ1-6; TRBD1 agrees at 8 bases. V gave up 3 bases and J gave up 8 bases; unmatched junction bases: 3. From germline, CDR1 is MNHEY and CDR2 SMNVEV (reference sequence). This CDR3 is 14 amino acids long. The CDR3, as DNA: TGTGCCAGCAGTTTGGGGACAGGATATTCACCCCTCCACTTT. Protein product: CASSLGTGYSPLHF.

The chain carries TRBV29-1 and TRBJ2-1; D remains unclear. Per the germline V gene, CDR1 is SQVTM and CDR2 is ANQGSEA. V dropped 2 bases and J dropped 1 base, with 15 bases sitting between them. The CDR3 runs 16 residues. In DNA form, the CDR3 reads TGCAGCGTTGAAAGTGAGAGCCGACAATCCTACAATGAGCAGTTCTTC. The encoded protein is CSVESESRQSYNEQFF.

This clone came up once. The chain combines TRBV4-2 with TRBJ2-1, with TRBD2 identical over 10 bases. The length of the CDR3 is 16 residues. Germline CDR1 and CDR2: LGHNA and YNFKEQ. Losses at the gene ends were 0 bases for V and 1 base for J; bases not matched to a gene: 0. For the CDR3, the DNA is TGTGCCAGCAGCCAAGAGACTAGCGGGTCCTACAATGAGCAGTTCTTC. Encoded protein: CASSQETSGSYNEQFF.

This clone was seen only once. The CDR3 region has the DNA TGTGCCAGCAGTCAAAGACTGCCCCAGTCGGCAGATACGCAGTATTTT. Amino acid sequence: CASSQRLPQSADTQYF. The chain employs TRBV6-6 and TRBJ2-3, with D unresolved. Trimming removed 5 bases at V and 4 bases at J, with 19 bases between. CDR3 size: 16 residues. Per the germline V gene, CDR1 is MNHNY and CDR2 is SVGAGI (reference sequence).

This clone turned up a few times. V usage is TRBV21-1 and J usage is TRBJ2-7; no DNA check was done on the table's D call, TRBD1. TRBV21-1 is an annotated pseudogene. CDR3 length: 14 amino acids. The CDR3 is CASSMGTEAAEQYV. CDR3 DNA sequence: TGTGCCAGCAGCATGGGGACAGAGGCGGCCGAGCAGTACGTC.

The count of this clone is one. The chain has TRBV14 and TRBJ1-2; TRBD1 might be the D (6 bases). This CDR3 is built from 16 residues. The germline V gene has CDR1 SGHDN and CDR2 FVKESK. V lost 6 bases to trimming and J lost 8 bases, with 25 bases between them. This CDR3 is CASRRTTQGPPEGYTF. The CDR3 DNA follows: TGTGCCAGCAGACGCACTACGCAGGGGCCACCCGAGGGCTACACCTTC.

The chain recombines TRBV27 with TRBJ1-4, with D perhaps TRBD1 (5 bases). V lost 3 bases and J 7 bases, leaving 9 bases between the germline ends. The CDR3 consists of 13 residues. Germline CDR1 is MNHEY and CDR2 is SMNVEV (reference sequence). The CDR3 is CASSFRVGEKLFF. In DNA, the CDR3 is TGTGCCAGCAGTTTCAGGGTTGGTGAAAAACTGTTTTTT.

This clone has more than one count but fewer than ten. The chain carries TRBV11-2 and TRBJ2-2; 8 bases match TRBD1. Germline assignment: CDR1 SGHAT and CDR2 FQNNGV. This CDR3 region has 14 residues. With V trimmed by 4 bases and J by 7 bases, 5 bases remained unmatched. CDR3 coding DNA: TGTGCCAGCAGCTCCAGGGGGCGTGACGGGGAGCTGTTTTTT. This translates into CASSSRGRDGELFF.

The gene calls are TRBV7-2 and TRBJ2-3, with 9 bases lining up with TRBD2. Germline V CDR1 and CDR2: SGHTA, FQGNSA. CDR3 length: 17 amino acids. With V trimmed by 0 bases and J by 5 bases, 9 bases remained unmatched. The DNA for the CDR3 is TGTGCCAGCAGCTTAGCCCAGGGCGGGGGGGCCCAAGATACGCAGTATTTT. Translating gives CASSLAQGGGAQDTQYF.

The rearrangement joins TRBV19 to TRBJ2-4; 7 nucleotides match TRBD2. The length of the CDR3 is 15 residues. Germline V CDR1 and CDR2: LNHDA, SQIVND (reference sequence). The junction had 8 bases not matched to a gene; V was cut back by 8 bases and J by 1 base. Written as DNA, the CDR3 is TGTGCCAGTTGCCCCGGGGGGATGGCCAAAAACATTCAGTACTTC. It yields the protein CASCPGGMAKNIQYF.

CDR3 residues: CASSPNRDRSSYNEQFF. In DNA, the CDR3 is TGCGCCAGCAGCCCAAACCGGGACAGGAGTTCCTACAATGAGCAGTTCTTC. The chain recombines TRBV5-1 with TRBJ2-1; 8 bases are a match to TRBD1. V shed 4 bases, J shed 1 base, and the junction held 10 bases outside the gene matches. The V gene's germline CDR1 is SGHRS and CDR2 YFSETQ. The CDR3 extends over 17 amino acids.

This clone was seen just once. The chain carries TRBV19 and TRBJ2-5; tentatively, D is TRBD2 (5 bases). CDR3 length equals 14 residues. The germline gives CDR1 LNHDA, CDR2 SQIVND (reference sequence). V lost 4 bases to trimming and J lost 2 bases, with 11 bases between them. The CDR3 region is CASSTPGSQETQYF. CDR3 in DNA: TGTGCCAGTAGTACCCCGGGGTCTCAAGAGACCCAGTACTTC.

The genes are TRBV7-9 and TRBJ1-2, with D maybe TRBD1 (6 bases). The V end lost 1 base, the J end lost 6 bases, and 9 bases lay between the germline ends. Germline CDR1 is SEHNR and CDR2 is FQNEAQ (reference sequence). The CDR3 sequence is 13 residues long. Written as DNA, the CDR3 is TGTGCCAGCAGCTTAGTGGACAGTCATGGCTACACCTTC. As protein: CASSLVDSHGYTF.

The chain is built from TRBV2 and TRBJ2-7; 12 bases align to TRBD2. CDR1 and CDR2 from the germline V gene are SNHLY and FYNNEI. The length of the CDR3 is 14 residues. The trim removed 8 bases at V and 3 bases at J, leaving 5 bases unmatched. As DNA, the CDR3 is TGTGCCAGCCGGCCTAGCGGGGGGGTCTACGAGCAGTACTTC. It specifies CASRPSGGVYEQYF.

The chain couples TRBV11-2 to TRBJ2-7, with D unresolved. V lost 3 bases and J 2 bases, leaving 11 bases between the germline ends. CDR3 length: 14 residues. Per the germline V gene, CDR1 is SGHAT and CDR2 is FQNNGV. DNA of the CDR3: TGTGCCAGCAGCTTGTCATCGGTCACCTACGAGCAGTACGTC. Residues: CASSLSSVTYEQYV.

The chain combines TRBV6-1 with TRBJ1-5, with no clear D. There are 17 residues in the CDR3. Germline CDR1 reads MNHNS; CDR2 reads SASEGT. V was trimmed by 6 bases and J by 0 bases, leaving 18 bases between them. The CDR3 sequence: CASRESPGIYSNQPQHF. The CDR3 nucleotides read TGTGCCAGCAGAGAAAGTCCCGGGATCTATAGCAATCAGCCCCAGCATTTT.

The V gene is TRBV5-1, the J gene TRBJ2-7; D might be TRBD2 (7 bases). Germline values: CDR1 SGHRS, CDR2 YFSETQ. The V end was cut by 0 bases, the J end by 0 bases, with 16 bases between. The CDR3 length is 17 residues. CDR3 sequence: CASSLGVGASGSYEQYV. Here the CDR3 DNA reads TGCGCCAGCAGCTTGGGCGTGGGGGCTAGCGGCTCCTACGAGCAGTACGTC.

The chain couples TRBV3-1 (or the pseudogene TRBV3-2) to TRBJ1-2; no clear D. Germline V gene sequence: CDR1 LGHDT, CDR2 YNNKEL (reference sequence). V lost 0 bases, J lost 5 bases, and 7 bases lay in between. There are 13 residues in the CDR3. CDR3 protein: CASSQDGSYGYTF. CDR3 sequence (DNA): TGTGCCAGCAGCCAAGATGGGAGTTATGGCTACACCTTC.

CDR3 amino acids: CASTLSMNTEAFF. CDR3 nucleotide sequence: TGTGCCAGCACCCTATCGATGAACACTGAAGCTTTCTTT. V gene TRBV2 combines with J gene TRBJ1-1; D call uncertain. The germline V gene has CDR1 SNHLY and CDR2 FYNNEI. The CDR3 is 13 residues long. The ends were cut back, 7 bases at V and 0 bases at J, with 9 bases in the middle.

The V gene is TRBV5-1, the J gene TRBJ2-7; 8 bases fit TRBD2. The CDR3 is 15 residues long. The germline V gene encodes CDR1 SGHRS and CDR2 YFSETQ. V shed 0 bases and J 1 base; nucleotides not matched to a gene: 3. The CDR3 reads CASSLAGGVSYEQYF. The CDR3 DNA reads TGCGCCAGCAGCTTGGCGGGGGGGGTGTCCTACGAGCAGTACTTC. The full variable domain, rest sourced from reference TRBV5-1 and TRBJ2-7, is KAGVTQTPRYLIKTRGQQVTLSCSPISGHRSVSWYQQTPGQGLQFLFEYFSETQRNKGNFPGRFSGRQFSNSRSEMNVSTLELGDSALYLCASSLAGGVSYEQYFGPGTRLTVT.

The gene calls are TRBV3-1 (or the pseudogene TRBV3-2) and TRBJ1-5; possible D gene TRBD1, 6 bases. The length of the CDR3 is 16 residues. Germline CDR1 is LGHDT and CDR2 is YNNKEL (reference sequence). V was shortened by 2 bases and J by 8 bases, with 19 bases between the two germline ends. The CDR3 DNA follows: TGTGCCAGCAGCCAAAGCCGCTGGGGGCATGTAGAGCCCCAGCATTTT. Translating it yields CASSQSRWGHVEPQHF.